The 29 T cell receptor beta chains listed next were all sequenced from one sample in a study of blood T cell repertoires in COVID-19. TCRdb's copy holds only in-frame clones and misses some; the assay was immunoSEQ multiplex PCR. The data show some 150,000 clones, with 70% to 85% seen just once and about 6.4% held by the top ten. Material: peripheral blood. The receptor source for this set is a human donor in a cohort sampled during active COVID-19.

V is TRBV30 and J is TRBJ1-4; D is uncertain. The CDR3 covers 13 residues. Germline CDR1 and CDR2: GTSNPN and SVGIG (reference sequence). Trimming pared 1 base from V and 7 bases from J, leaving 10 bases between. The DNA for the CDR3 is TGTGCCTGGAGTGGAACTCCCGGTGAAAAACTGTTTTTT. Translation: CAWSGTPGEKLFF.

The genes are TRBV2 and TRBJ2-2; 9 positions agree with TRBD2. Looked up from germline, CDR1 is SNHLY and CDR2 is FYNNEI. V shed 3 bases and J 7 bases; nucleotides not matched to a gene: 6. This CDR3 has 15 residues. The CDR3 nucleotides read TGTGCCAGCAGTGAGAGCGGGGGGCCTGGCGGGGAGCTGTTTTTT. Translating it yields CASSESGGPGGELFF.

The chain has TRBV4-1 and TRBJ2-7; 7 nucleotides line up with TRBD1. The CDR3 length is 18 residues. The trim removed 3 bases at V and 1 base at J, leaving 15 bases unmatched. The V gene's germline CDR1 is MGHRA and CDR2 YSYEKL. The CDR3 DNA follows: TGCGCCAGCAGCCAGGTACCCACGACAGGGCGGAAATCCTACGAGCAGTACTTC. Translating gives CASSQVPTTGRKSYEQYF.

This chain links TRBV6-5 with TRBJ1-1; 12 positions match TRBD1. CDR1 is MNHEY and CDR2 is SVGAGI in the germline V gene. The CDR3 runs to 15 residues. Losses at the gene ends were 7 bases for V and 4 bases for J; bases not matched to a gene: 7. CDR3 DNA: TGTGCCAGCATCGGGACAGGGGGCCGTAGCACTGAAGCTTTCTTT. Protein sequence: CASIGTGGRSTEAFF.

The chain uses TRBV3-1 (or the pseudogene TRBV3-2) and TRBJ1-5; 10 nucleotides line up with TRBD1. V trimming: 5 bases; J trimming: 7 bases; junction bases outside the gene matches: 5. The CDR3 extends over 14 amino acids. The germline CDR1 and CDR2 sequences are LGHDT and YNNKEL (reference sequence). CDR3 in amino acids: CASSIGQGDQPQHF. The CDR3 nucleotides are TGTGCCAGCAGCATAGGACAGGGGGACCAGCCCCAGCATTTT.

The chain has TRBV6-5 and TRBJ1-4; tentative D call: TRBD1 (5 bases). CDR1 and CDR2 (germline): MNHEY, SVGAGI. The CDR3 is 15 residues long. The V end lost 6 bases, the J end lost 5 bases, and 16 bases lay between the germline ends. The CDR3 reads CASRPLGGVNEKLFF. As DNA, the CDR3 is TGTGCCAGCAGACCCCTGGGAGGGGTGAATGAAAAACTGTTTTTT.

The CDR3 spells CASSVATGTAYGYTF. CDR3 DNA sequence: TGTGCCAGCAGCGTAGCTACGGGGACAGCCTATGGCTACACCTTC. The chain combines TRBV9 with TRBJ1-2; 7 bases are shared with TRBD1. Germline V gene sequence: CDR1 SGDLS, CDR2 YYNGEE. Trimming cost V 0 bases and J 4 bases; bases outside gene matches: 6. The CDR3 covers 15 residues.

This chain links TRBV18 with TRBJ2-7, with 7 positions matching TRBD2. Unmatched junction bases numbered 6, after V lost 2 bases and J lost 2 bases. The CDR3 is 15 amino acids. CDR1 and CDR2 (germline): KGHSH, LQKENI. The CDR3 bases are TGTGCCAGCTCACCAGGGGGGGGATTTCCCTACGAGCAGTACTTC. Protein product: CASSPGGGFPYEQYF.

J is TRBJ1-2 and V is TRBV9; D unclear. The germline CDR1 and CDR2 sequences are SGDLS and YYNGEE. The CDR3 loop spans 15 amino acids. Trimming took 4 bases from V and 2 from J, leaving 15 bases between them. DNA for the CDR3: TGTGCCAGCAGCCCCCGCCGGGATGGGAACTATGGCTACACCTTC. This sequence encodes CASSPRRDGNYGYTF.

The rearrangement links TRBV7-9 to TRBJ2-3; 7 bases map to TRBD2. CDR3 size: 14 residues. Germline-derived CDR1 and CDR2 are SEHNR and FQNEAQ (reference sequence). The trim removed 5 bases at V and 4 bases at J, leaving 6 bases unmatched. DNA of the CDR3: TGTGCCAGCAGCCGTGGGGGGGAAGCAGATACGCAGTATTTT. This sequence encodes CASSRGGEADTQYF.

The chain employs TRBV5-4 and TRBJ2-3; the match to TRBD1 covers 8 bases. This CDR3 contains 14 residues. Germline CDR1 reads SGHNT; CDR2 reads YYREEE (reference sequence). V was clipped by 4 bases and J by 5 bases; unmatched bases: 6. This chain's CDR3 is CASSSGQGRDTQYF. CDR3 nucleotide sequence: TGTGCCAGCAGCAGTGGACAGGGAAGAGATACGCAGTATTTT.

The gene calls are TRBV6-5 and TRBJ1-4; D remains ambiguous. Germline V CDR1 and CDR2: MNHEY, SVGAGI. With 6 bases removed from V and 4 bases from J, the gap between germline ends came to 9 bases. The CDR3 is 13 amino acids. The CDR3 region has the DNA TGTGCCAGCAGCGGGAGGATTAATGAAAAACTGTTTTTT. It yields the protein CASSGRINEKLFF.

V usage is TRBV19 and J usage is TRBJ2-2; possible D gene TRBD1, 5 bases. Between the trimmed V and J ends, which lost 3 bases and 3 bases, there was a span of 8 bases. CDR1 LNHDA and CDR2 SQIVND come from the germline V gene (reference sequence). The CDR3 sequence is 14 residues long. This CDR3 is CASSILGDTGELFF. Written as DNA, the CDR3 is TGTGCCAGTAGTATTCTAGGGGACACCGGGGAGCTGTTTTTT.

The V gene is TRBV4-3, the J gene TRBJ2-3; 8 bases fit TRBD1. CDR1 is LGHNA, CDR2 YSLEER, per germline. V gave up 1 base and J gave up 2 bases; unmatched junction bases: 5. The CDR3 loop spans 16 amino acids. CDR3 residues: CASSQVGQGNTDTQYF. The CDR3 DNA reads as TGCGCCAGCAGCCAAGTAGGACAGGGTAACACAGATACGCAGTATTTT.

The genes are TRBV6-5 and TRBJ1-2, with TRBD1 identical over 9 bases. Germline CDR1 and CDR2: MNHEY and SVGAGI. V lost 6 bases, J lost 7 bases, and 9 bases stayed unmatched. This CDR3 is built from 14 residues. CDR3 residues: CASRPGTGRLGYTF. The CDR3 DNA reads TGTGCCAGCAGGCCTGGGACAGGGAGGCTTGGCTACACCTTC.

CDR3 region: CASPPRRGGEQYF. The CDR3, as DNA: TGTGCCAGCCCCCCTCGAAGGGGCGGCGAGCAGTACTTC. The rearrangement joins TRBV21-1 to TRBJ2-7; TRBD1, as called in the table, went unchecked against the DNA. TRBV21-1 is reported as a pseudogene. The CDR3 is 13 amino acids.

This sequence joins TRBV30 and TRBJ1-2, with 8 bases lining up with TRBD1. The CDR3 totals 15 residues. Germline V CDR1 and CDR2: GTSNPN, SVGIG (reference sequence). V was pared by 0 bases and J by 4 bases, with 7 bases of the junction left unmatched. The CDR3, as DNA: TGTGCCTGGAGTGTATGGACAGGGTTAGGCTATGGCTACACCTTC. Amino acids: CAWSVWTGLGYGYTF.

This chain uses TRBV5-4 with TRBJ1-1; 8 bases line up with TRBD1. The CDR3 sequence is 17 residues long. Germline values: CDR1 SGHNT, CDR2 YYREEE (reference sequence). The V and J ends lost 1 base and 3 bases, in that order; junction bases with no gene match: 11. The CDR3: CASSLRLQNRGDTEAFF. The CDR3 bases are TGTGCCAGCAGCTTGCGGCTACAAAACAGGGGGGACACTGAAGCTTTCTTT.

The V gene is TRBV9, the J gene TRBJ1-2; 8 nucleotides align to TRBD1. Germline assignment: CDR1 SGDLS and CDR2 YYNGEE. V lost 3 bases and J lost 8; bases outside the gene matches: 6. The CDR3 runs to 13 residues. The CDR3 DNA sequence: TGTGCCAGCAGCGACCAGGGGGCAAGGGGCTACACCTTC. Residues: CASSDQGARGYTF.

This chain joins TRBV12-3 or TRBV12-4 and TRBJ1-5; TRBD1 might be the D (6 bases). V gave up 6 bases and J gave up 5 bases, with 11 bases separating them. This CDR3 has 13 residues. The CDR3 sequence: CASSPDSYQPQHF. The CDR3 nucleotides are TGTGCCAGCAGCCCGGACAGCTATCAGCCCCAGCATTTT.

The chain links TRBV4-1 to TRBJ1-1, with a tentative D call TRBD1 (6 bases). This CDR3 is built from 18 residues. The V and J ends lost 9 bases and 5 bases respectively, with 31 bases between them. Per the germline V gene, CDR1 is MGHRA and CDR2 is YSYEKL. The CDR3 region has the DNA TGCGCCAGGGGCCGATATCCAGGGGAGTTTTGGGGAAGGACTGAAGCTTTCTTT. Translated, it gives CARGRYPGEFWGRTEAFF.

Regarding this clone: The same CDR3 arises from other DNA sequences in this sample as well. The chain is built from TRBV4-1 and TRBJ2-3; 12 bases line up with TRBD2. With V trimmed by 1 base and J by 6 bases, 2 bases remained unmatched. CDR1 and CDR2 (germline): MGHRA, YSYEKL. CDR3 size: 15 residues. The CDR3 sequence: CASSQGLAGVDTQYF. In nucleotides, the CDR3 is TGCGCCAGCAGCCAAGGACTAGCGGGGGTCGATACGCAGTATTTT.

CDR3 in amino acids: CASSSGQGPPNGYGYTF. CDR3 sequence (DNA): TGTGCCAGCAGTTCAGGACAGGGGCCCCCTAATGGCTATGGCTACACCTTC. This chain links TRBV7-2 with TRBJ1-2; 9 bases fit TRBD1. Losses at the gene ends were 6 bases for V and 4 bases for J; bases not matched to a gene: 15. The germline V gene has CDR1 SGHTA and CDR2 FQGNSA. The length of the CDR3 is 17 residues. Combining the CDR3 with reference TRBV7-2 and TRBJ1-2 gives the whole variable domain GAGVSQSPSNKVTEKGKDVELRCDPISGHTALYWYRQSLGQGLEFLIYFQGNSAPDKSGLPSDRFSAERTGGSVSTLTIQRTQQEDSAVYLCASSSGQGPPNGYGYTFGSGTRLTVV.

The genes are TRBV19 and TRBJ1-5; tentative D call: TRBD1 (6 bases). V shed 7 bases and J shed 4 bases, with 8 bases lying between them. Germline lookup yields CDR1 LNHDA and CDR2 SQIVND (reference sequence). CDR3 length equals 12 residues. CDR3 in amino acids: CASTTGNQPQHF. The CDR3 DNA reads as TGTGCCAGTACCACAGGGAATCAGCCCCAGCATTTT.

J is TRBJ1-6 and V is TRBV5-1, with D perhaps matching TRBD1 (5 bases). Trimming removed 3 bases at V and 8 bases at J, with 15 bases between. Germline values: CDR1 SGHRS, CDR2 YFSETQ. The CDR3 consists of 15 residues. The CDR3 DNA reads as TGCGCCAGCAGCTCAACAGGCCCACTCGATTCACCCCTCCACTTT. This sequence encodes CASSSTGPLDSPLHF.

This CDR3 is CASSEFGGTEAFF. CDR3 bases: TGTGCCAGCAGTGAATTTGGGGGGACTGAAGCTTTCTTT. The V call is TRBV25-1, the J call TRBJ1-1; the D gene is possibly TRBD1 (5 bases). The length of the CDR3 is 13 residues. V was trimmed by 1 base and J by 5 bases, leaving 8 bases between them. Germline CDR1 and CDR2: MGHDK and SYGVNS.

The chain couples TRBV7-8 to TRBJ2-7, with D maybe TRBD2 (5 bases). The CDR3 totals 13 residues. V shed 8 bases and J shed 2 bases, with 13 bases lying between them. Germline V gene lookup returns CDR1 SGHVS and CDR2 FQNEAQ. The CDR3 DNA is TGTGCCAGCGGTTTGGGAGAGACCTACGAGCAGTACTTC. Translating it yields CASGLGETYEQYF.

The J gene is TRBJ1-2, the V gene TRBV5-4, with D possibly matching TRBD1 (6 bases). Trimming took 4 bases from V and 5 from J, leaving 18 bases between them. This CDR3 comprises 15 residues. CDR1 is SGHNT, CDR2 YYREEE, per germline (reference sequence). CDR3 DNA sequence: TGTGCCAGCAGCCAACCTGGGGAGGGGGGATATGGCTACACCTTC. Residues: CASSQPGEGGYGYTF.

The rearrangement links TRBV7-3 to TRBJ2-2, with 8 nucleotides matching TRBD2. The CDR3 extends over 14 amino acids. The ends lost 5 bases at V and 4 bases at J; junction bases unmatched: 3. Germline V gene sequence: CDR1 SGHTA, CDR2 FQGTGA. For the CDR3, the DNA is TGTGCCAGCAGCCGGGGGGGCCCCACCGGGGAGCTGTTTTTT. Protein product: CASSRGGPTGELFF.